These 7 T cell receptor beta chains share one sample of origin, sequenced in a study of T cell repertoires in cytomegalovirus infection. TCRdb redid the calling of the reads with MiXCR, one entry per CDR3 protein. The sample comprises approximately 250,000 distinct CDR3 sequences, 22% of which are singletons, and roughly 18% rests with the top ten. Sequencing used CD8+ T cells from PBMCs. The receptors shown here come from a human donor in good health (CMV status not recorded). Some clones in this sample may be carry-over from other donors' samples.

This clonotype was seen ten or more times. CDR3: CASSYSPGGADTEAFF. In nucleotides, the CDR3 is TGTGCCAGCAGTTACTCACCAGGGGGCGCGGACACTGAAGCTTTCTTT. The V and J genes are TRBV6-5 and TRBJ1-1, with TRBD1 identical over 8 bases. V dropped 0 bases and J dropped 3; count of bases not matched to a gene: 6. The CDR3 contains 16 residues. The germline gives CDR1 MNHEY, CDR2 SVGAGI.

In this sample, this clonotype turned up a few times. This rearrangement joins TRBV7-9 to TRBJ2-7, with D possibly called TRBD1 or TRBD2 (5 bases each). This CDR3 region has 15 residues. Per germline, CDR1 SEHNR and CDR2 FQNEAQ (reference sequence). Trimming left V 5 bases short and J 1 base short, with 15 bases between. CDR3 sequence (DNA): TGTGCCAGCAGCCCCCCCGGGGCGCAGTCCTACGAGCAGTACTTC. Protein product: CASSPPGAQSYEQYF.

This clonotype was found a few times. This chain connects TRBV5-6 to TRBJ2-2, with 8 bases matching TRBD1. The CDR3 is 14 amino acids. Trimming cost V 0 bases and J 7 bases; bases outside gene matches: 2. The V gene's germline CDR1 is SGHDT and CDR2 YYEEEE. CDR3 nucleotide sequence: TGTGCCAGCAGCTTGGGACAGGGGTTCGGGGAGCTGTTTTTT. Translated: CASSLGQGFGELFF.

This clonotype was seen at least ten times. The chain links TRBV28 to TRBJ1-2, with D possibly TRBD1 on 6 matching bases. This CDR3 comprises 15 residues. Trimming removed 4 bases from V and 5 bases from J, with 17 bases in between. CDR1 MDHEN and CDR2 SYDVKM come from the germline V gene. This CDR3 is CASSSTGALWYGYTF. CDR3 coding DNA: TGTGCCAGCAGTTCGACAGGCGCTTTATGGTATGGCTACACCTTC.

Concerning this clonotype itself: This clone may be a read error of a much larger clone one base away. The chain joins TRBV30 to TRBJ2-7, with 7 bases that match TRBD1. Germline CDR1 and CDR2: GTSNPN and SVGIG (reference sequence). The V gene end was trimmed by 2 bases and the J gene end by 4 bases; junction bases not matched to a gene: 14. CDR3 length equals 16 residues. CDR3 nucleotide sequence: TGTGCCTGGAGTACCCACCGAGGCAGGGGGTTGTACGAGCAGTACTTC. Its protein is CAWSTHRGRGLYEQYF.

The chain recombines TRBV27 with TRBJ2-7; 8 bases line up with TRBD1. V was clipped by 5 bases and J by 3 bases; unmatched bases: 9. Looked up from germline, CDR1 is MNHEY and CDR2 is SMNVEV (reference sequence). CDR3 length: 15 residues. The CDR3 coding sequence is TGTGCCAGCAGTACCGACAGGGGACCCCTCTACGAGCAGTACTTC. This gives the protein CASSTDRGPLYEQYF.

This rearrangement joins TRBV2 to TRBJ2-1; D unresolved. Germline CDR1 is SNHLY and CDR2 is FYNNEI. CDR3 length: 14 amino acids. V lost 7 bases to trimming and J lost 0 bases, with 10 bases between them. CDR3 sequence: CASTLESSYNEQFF. In DNA form, the CDR3 reads TGTGCCAGCACTCTCGAAAGCTCCTACAATGAGCAGTTCTTC.